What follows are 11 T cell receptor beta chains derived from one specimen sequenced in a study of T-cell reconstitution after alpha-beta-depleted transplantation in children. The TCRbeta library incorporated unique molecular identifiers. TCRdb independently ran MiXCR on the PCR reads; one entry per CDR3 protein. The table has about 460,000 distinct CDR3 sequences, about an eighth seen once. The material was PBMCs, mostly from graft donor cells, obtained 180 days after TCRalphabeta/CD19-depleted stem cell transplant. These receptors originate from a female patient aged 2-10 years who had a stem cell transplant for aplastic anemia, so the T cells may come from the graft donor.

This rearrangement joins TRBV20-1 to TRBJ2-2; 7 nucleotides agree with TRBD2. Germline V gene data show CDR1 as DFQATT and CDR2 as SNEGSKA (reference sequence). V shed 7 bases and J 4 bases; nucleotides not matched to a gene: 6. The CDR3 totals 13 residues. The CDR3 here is CSVGGRGTGELFF. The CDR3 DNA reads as TGCAGTGTAGGCGGGAGAGGCACCGGGGAGCTGTTTTTT.

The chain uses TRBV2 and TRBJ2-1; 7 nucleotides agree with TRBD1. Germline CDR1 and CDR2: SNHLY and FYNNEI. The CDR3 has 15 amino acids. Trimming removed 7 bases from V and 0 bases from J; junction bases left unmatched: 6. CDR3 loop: CASKIQGSSYNEQFF. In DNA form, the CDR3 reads TGTGCCAGCAAAATACAGGGGAGCTCCTACAATGAGCAGTTCTTC.

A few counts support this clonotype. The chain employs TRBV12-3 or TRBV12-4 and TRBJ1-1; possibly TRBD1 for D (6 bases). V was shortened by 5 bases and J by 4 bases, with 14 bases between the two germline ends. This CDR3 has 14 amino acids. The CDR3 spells CASSTAGVVTEAFF. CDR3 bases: TGTGCCAGCAGTACGGCAGGGGTAGTCACTGAAGCTTTCTTT.

CDR3 in amino acids: CASSLSTLADTQYF. The CDR3 DNA is TGCGCCAGCAGCTTGTCTACTTTGGCAGATACGCAGTATTTT. The gene calls are TRBV5-1 and TRBJ2-3; D not resolved. Germline V gives CDR1 SGHRS, CDR2 YFSETQ. V was cut by 1 base and J by 4 bases, with 10 bases left in between. This CDR3 comprises 14 residues.

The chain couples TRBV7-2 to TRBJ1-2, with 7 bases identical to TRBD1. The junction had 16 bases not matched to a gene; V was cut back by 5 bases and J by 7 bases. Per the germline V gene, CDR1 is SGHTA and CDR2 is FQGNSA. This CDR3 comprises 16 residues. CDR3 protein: CASSHPPRDRILGYTF. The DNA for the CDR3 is TGTGCCAGCAGCCACCCCCCGAGGGACAGAATCCTTGGCTACACCTTC.

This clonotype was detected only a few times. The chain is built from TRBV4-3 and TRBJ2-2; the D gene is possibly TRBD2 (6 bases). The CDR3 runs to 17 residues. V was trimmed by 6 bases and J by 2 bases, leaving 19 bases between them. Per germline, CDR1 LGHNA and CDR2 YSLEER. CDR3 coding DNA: TGCGCCAGCAGTCCAACCCCCGATAGCGGAAACACCGGGGAGCTGTTTTTT. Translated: CASSPTPDSGNTGELFF.

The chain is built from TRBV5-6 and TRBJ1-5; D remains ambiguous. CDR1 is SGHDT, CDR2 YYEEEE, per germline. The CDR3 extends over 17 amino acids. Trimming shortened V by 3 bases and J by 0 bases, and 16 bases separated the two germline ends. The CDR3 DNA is TGTGCCAGCAGCTCCCGAGAGTCGGGGAGTAGCAATCAGCCCCAGCATTTT. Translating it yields CASSSRESGSSNQPQHF.

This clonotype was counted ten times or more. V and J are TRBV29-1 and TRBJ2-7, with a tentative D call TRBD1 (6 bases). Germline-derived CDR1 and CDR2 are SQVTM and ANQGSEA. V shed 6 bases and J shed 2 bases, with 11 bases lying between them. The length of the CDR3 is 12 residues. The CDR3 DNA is TGCAGCGTAGTAACAGGGACCTACGAGCAGTACGTC. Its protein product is CSVVTGTYEQYV.

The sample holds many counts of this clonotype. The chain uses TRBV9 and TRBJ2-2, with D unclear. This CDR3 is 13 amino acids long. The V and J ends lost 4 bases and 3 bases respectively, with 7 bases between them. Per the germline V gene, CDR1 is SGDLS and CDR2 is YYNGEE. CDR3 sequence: CASSKYDTGELFF. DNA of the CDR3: TGTGCCAGCAGCAAATATGACACCGGGGAGCTGTTTTTT.

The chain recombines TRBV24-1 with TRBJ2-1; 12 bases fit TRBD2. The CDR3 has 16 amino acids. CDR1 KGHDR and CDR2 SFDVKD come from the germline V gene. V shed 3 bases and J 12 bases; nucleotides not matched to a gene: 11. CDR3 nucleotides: TGTGCCACCAGTGATCCCCGGACTAGCGGGAAGGTCATGCAGTTCTTC. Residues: CATSDPRTSGKVMQFF.

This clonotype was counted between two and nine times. CDR3 in amino acids: CASSSRLAGHQETQYF. CDR3 DNA sequence: TGTGCCAGCAGCTCGAGACTAGCGGGTCACCAAGAGACCCAGTACTTC. This chain links TRBV7-9 with TRBJ2-5; 10 bases agree with TRBD2. The CDR3 sequence is 16 residues long. Germline loops: CDR1 SEHNR, CDR2 FQNEAQ (reference sequence). J gave up 0 bases and V 4 bases, and 5 bases lay outside the gene matches.